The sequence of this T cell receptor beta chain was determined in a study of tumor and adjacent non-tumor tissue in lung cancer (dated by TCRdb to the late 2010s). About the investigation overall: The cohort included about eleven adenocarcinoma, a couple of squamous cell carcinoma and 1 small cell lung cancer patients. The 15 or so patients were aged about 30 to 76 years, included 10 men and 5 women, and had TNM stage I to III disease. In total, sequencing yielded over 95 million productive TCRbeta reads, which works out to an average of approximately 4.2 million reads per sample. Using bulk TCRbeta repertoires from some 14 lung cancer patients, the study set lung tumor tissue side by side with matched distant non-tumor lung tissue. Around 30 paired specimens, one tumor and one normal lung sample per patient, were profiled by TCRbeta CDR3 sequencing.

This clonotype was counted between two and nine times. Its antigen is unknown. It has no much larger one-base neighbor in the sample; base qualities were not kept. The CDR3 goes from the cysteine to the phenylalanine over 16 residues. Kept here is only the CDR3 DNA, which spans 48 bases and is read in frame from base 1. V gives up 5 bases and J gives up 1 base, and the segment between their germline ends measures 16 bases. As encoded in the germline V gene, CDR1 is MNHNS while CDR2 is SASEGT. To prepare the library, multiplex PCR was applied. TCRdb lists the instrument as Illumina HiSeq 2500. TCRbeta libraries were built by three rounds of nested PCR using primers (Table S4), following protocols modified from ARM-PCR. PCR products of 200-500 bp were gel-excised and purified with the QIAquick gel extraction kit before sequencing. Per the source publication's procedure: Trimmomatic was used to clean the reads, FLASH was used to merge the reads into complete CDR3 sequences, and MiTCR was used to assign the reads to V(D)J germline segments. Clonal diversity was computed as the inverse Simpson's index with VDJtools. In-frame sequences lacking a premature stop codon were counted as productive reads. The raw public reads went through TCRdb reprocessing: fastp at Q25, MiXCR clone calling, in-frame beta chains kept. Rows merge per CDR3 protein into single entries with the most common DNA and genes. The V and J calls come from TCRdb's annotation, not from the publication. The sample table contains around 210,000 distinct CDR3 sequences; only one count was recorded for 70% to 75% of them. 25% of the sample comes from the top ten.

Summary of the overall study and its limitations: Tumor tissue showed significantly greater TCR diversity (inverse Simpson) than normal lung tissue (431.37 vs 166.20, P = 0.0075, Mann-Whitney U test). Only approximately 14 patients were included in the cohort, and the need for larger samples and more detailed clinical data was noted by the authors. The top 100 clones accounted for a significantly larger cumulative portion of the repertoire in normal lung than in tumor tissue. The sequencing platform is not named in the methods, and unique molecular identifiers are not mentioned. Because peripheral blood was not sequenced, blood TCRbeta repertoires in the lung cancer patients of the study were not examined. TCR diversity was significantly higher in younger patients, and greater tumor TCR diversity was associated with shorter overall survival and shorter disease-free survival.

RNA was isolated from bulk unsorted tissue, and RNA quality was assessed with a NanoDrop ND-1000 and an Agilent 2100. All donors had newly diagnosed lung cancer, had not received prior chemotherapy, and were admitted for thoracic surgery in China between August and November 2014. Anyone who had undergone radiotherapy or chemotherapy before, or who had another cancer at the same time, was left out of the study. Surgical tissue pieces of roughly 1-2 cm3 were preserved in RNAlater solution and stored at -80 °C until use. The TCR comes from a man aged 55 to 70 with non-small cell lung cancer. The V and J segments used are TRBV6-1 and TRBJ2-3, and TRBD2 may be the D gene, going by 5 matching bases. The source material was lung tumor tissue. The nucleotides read TGTGCCAGCAGTACCCGACGGGCGGGTCGCACAGATACGCAGTATTTT. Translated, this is CASSTRRAGRTDTQYF.